Sequencing of this TCR beta chain was carried out in a study of OX40 agonist ivuxolimab in advanced cancers. Turning to the study itself: The patients received agonistic anti-OX40 (CD134) antibody ivuxolimab. Those enrolled were approximately 78% male, with a mean age of 60 years and ages from roughly 23 to 79.

V gave up 3 bases and J gave up 7 bases, with 19 bases separating them. This CDR3 has 16 amino acids. CDR1 LNHNV and CDR2 YYDKDF come from the germline V gene (reference sequence). This clone has just one count. The antigen remains undetermined. Overall study findings and caveats: Expanded clones were, on average, more numerous among CD8+ T cells than CD4+. The antigen specificity of the peripheral T cells (those that were expanded) was not determined.

Assay used: immunoSEQ multiplex PCR; TCRdb lists only in-frame clones, some missing. The data show around 41,000 clones, with around nine tenths seen just once and around 12% held by the top ten. The sequencing here drew on CD4+ or CD8+ T cells sorted from blood, taken in a trial of the OX40 agonist ivuxolimab. The chain uses TRBV15 and TRBJ1-5, with D tentatively TRBD1 (6 bases). The sequence derives from an adult with an advanced solid tumor such as melanoma, head and neck, liver or kidney cancer. CDR3 sequence reads: CATSRAPQGPGQPQHF. The DNA for the CDR3 is TGTGCCACCAGCAGGGCCCCACAGGGCCCAGGGCAGCCCCAGCATTTT.